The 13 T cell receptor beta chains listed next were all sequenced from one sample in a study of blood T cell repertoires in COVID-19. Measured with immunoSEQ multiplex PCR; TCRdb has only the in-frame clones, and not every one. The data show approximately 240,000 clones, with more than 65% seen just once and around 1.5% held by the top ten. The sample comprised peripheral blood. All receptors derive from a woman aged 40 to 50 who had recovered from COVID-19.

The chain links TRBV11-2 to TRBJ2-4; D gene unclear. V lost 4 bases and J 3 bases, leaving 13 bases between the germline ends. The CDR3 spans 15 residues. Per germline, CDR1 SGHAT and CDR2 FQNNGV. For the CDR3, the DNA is TGTGCCAGCAGCTCGAGCGACTTGGGCAAAAACATTCAGTACTTC. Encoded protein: CASSSSDLGKNIQYF.

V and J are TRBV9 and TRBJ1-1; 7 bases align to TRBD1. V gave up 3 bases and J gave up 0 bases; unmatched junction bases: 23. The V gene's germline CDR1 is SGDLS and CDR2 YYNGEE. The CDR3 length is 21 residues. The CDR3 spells CASSGDRVGTRQEVVNTEAFF. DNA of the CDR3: TGTGCCAGCAGCGGAGACAGGGTGGGAACGAGGCAAGAAGTAGTGAACACTGAAGCTTTCTTT.

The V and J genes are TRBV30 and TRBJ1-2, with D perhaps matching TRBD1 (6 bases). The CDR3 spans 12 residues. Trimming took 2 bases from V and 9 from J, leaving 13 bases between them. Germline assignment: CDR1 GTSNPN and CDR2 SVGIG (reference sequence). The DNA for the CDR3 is TGTGCCTGGAGTTGGGCAGGGGACAGCTACACCTTC. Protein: CAWSWAGDSYTF.

This CDR3 is CASSQGQGRTYEQYF. The CDR3, as DNA: TGCGCCAGCAGCCAAGGTCAGGGCCGAACCTACGAGCAGTACTTC. The J gene is TRBJ2-7, the V gene TRBV4-3, with D possibly matching TRBD1 (5 bases). The CDR3 sequence is 15 residues long. V lost 1 base, J lost 2 bases, and 12 bases lay in between. The V gene's germline CDR1 is LGHNA and CDR2 YSLEER.

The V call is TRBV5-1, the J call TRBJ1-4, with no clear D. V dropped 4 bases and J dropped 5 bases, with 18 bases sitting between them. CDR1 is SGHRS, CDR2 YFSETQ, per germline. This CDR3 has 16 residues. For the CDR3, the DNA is TGCGCCAGCAGCCGCAGCGGGGTGATAAGGAATGAAAAACTGTTTTTT. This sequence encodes CASSRSGVIRNEKLFF.

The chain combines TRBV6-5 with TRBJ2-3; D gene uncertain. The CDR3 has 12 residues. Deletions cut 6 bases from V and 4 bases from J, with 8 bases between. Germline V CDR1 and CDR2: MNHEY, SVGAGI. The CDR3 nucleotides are TGTGCCAGCAGACCCCGAGCAGATACGCAGTATTTT. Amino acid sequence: CASRPRADTQYF.

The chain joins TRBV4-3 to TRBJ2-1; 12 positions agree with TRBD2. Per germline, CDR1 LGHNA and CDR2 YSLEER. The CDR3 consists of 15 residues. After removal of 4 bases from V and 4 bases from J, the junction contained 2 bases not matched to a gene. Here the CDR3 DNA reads TGCGCCAGCAGCCCAGGACTAGCGGGGTACAATGAGCAGTTCTTC. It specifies CASSPGLAGYNEQFF.

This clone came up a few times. The CDR3 protein is CATSRDPRVSNQPQHF. For the CDR3, the DNA is TGTGCCACCAGCAGAGATCCCCGGGTGAGCAATCAGCCCCAGCATTTT. This sequence joins TRBV15 and TRBJ1-5; the D is unclear. V lost 0 bases and J lost 1, with 10 bases in between. The germline gives CDR1 LNHNV, CDR2 YYDKDF (reference sequence). The CDR3 contains 16 residues.

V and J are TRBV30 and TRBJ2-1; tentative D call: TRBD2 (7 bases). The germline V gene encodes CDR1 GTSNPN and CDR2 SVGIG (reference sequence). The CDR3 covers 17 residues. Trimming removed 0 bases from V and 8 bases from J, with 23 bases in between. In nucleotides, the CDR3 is TGTGCCTGGAGTGTACTGTTAGGGGGGGGGTCATTACATGAGCAGTTCTTC. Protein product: CAWSVLLGGGSLHEQFF.

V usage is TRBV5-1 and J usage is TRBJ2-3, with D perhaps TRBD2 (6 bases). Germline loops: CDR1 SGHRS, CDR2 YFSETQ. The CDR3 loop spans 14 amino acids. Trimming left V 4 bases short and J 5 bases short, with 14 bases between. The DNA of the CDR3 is TGCGCCAGCAGCCCGGGACTTCGGGTAGATACGCAGTATTTT. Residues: CASSPGLRVDTQYF.

This chain's CDR3 is CSASQGQPQHF. For the CDR3, the DNA is TGCAGTGCTAGCCAGGGGCAGCCCCAGCATTTT. This chain joins TRBV20-1 and TRBJ1-5, with a weak D call TRBD1 (6 bases). Trimming removed 3 bases from V and 7 bases from J, with 7 bases in between. The CDR3 is 11 residues long. Per germline, CDR1 DFQATT and CDR2 SNEGSKA (reference sequence).

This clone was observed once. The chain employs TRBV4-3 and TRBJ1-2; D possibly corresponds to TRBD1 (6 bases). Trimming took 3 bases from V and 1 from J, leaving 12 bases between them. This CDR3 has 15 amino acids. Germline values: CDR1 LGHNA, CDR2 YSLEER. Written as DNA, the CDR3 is TGCGCCAGCAGCCAGGGACACGCCCTTAACTATGGCTACACCTTC. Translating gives CASSQGHALNYGYTF.

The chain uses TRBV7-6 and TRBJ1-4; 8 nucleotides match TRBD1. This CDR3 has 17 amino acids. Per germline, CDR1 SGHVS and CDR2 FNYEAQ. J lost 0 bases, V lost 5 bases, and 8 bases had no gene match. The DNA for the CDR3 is TGTGCCAGCAGCCTACAGGGGGGGACCTCAACTAATGAAAAACTGTTTTTT. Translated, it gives CASSLQGGTSTNEKLFF.